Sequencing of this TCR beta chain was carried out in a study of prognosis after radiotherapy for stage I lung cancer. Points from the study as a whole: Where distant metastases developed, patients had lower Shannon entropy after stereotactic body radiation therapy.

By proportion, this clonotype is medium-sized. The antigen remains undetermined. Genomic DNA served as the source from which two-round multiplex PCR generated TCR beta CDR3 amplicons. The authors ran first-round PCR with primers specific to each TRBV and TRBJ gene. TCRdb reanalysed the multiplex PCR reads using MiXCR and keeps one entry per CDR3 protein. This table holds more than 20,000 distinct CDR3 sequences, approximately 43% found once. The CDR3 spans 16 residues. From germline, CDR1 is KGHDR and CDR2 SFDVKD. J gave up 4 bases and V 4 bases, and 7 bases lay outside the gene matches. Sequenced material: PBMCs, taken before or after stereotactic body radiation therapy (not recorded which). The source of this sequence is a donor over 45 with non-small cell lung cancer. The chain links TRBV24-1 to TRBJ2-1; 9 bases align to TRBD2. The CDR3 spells CATSDLSGRHYNEQFF. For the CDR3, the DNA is TGTGCCACCAGTGACCTCAGCGGGAGGCATTACAATGAGCAGTTCTTC.